The present T cell receptor (beta chain) was sequenced within a study of T-cell reconstitution after alpha-beta-depleted transplantation in children. The germline CDR1 and CDR2 sequences are SNHLY and FYNNEI. With 4 bases clipped from V and 0 bases from J, the junction kept 12 bases outside the gene matches. This CDR3 region has 19 residues. Preparation of the TCRbeta library used unique molecular identifiers. TCRdb reprocessed the PCR reads with MiXCR, giving one entry per CDR3 protein. Among around 600,000 distinct CDR3 sequences listed, roughly 24% were seen once. This chain connects TRBV2 to TRBJ2-1; TRBD2 aligns across 10 bases. This specimen was PBMCs, mostly from graft donor cells, taken 360 days after TCRalphabeta/CD19-depleted stem cell transplant. This sequence originates from a boy younger than two who had a stem cell transplant for acute myeloid leukemia, so the T cells may come from the graft donor. CDR3 sequence (DNA): TGTGCCAGCAGTGTATGGGCTAGCGGGGGCCAAAGCTCCTACAATGAGCAGTTCTTC. This encodes CASSVWASGGQSSYNEQFF.